Here is one T cell receptor beta chain with its context. TCRdb's table, derived via immunoSEQ multiplex PCR, lists solely in-frame clones and lacks some. The table records tens of thousands of clones, 70% to 90% of them present only once. These data come from a study of OX40 agonist ivuxolimab in advanced cancers. Study as a whole: The study gave patients intravenous ivuxolimab at 0.01 to 10 mg/kg every 2 weeks.

The CDR3 length is 13 residues. The germline V and J ends were trimmed by 3 bases and 8 bases, with 13 bases remaining between them. Germline assignment: CDR1 SEHNR and CDR2 FQNEAQ (reference sequence). J is TRBJ1-1 and V is TRBV7-9; no definite D call. The clonotype originates from an adult with an advanced solid tumor such as melanoma, head and neck, liver or kidney cancer. The sample in question was CD4+ or CD8+ T cells sorted from blood, obtained in a trial of the OX40 agonist ivuxolimab. Here the CDR3 DNA reads TGTGCCAGCAGCTTCCGGGCCCAGGCAGAAGCTTTCTTT. It encodes CASSFRAQAEAFF.